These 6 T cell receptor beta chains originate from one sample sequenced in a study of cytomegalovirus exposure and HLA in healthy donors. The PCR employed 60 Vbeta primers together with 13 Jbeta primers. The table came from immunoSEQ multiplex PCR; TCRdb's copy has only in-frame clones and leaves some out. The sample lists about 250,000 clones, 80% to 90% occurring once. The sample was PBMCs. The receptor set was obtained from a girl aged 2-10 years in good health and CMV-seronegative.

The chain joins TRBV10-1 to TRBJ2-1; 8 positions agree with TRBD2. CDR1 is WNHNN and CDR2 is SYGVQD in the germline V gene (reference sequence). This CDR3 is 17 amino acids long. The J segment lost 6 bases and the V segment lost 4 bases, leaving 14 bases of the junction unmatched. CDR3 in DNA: TGCGCCAGCAGTGTTCCGGTACGGGAGGGGGGTGCCAATGAGCAGTTCTTC. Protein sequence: CASSVPVREGGANEQFF.

CDR3 loop: CASSPQGAVNNSPLHF. In DNA form, the CDR3 reads TGCGCCAGCAGCCCACAGGGTGCCGTCAATAATTCACCCCTCCACTTT. This chain connects TRBV4-1 to TRBJ1-6, with D tentatively TRBD1 (6 bases). CDR1 MGHRA and CDR2 YSYEKL come from the germline V gene. CDR3 length: 16 amino acids. With 4 bases removed from V and 5 bases from J, the gap between germline ends came to 15 bases.

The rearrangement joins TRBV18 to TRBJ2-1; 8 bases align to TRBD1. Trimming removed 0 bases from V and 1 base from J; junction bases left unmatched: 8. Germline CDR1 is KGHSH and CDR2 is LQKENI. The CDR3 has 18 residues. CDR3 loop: CASSPPNGQGRSYNEQFF. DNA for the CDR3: TGTGCCAGCTCACCACCTAACGGACAGGGCCGGTCCTACAATGAGCAGTTCTTC.

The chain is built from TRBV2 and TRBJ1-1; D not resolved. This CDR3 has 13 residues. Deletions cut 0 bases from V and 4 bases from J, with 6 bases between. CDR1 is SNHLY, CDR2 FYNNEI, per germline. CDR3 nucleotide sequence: TGTGCCAGCAGTGAAGCTGGGAGCACTGAAGCTTTCTTT. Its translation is CASSEAGSTEAFF.

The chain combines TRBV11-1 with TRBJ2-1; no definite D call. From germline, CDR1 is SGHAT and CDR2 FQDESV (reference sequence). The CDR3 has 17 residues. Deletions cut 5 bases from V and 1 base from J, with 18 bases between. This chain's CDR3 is CASSQLAPLISYNEQFF. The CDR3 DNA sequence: TGTGCCAGCAGCCAATTAGCCCCCTTGATTTCCTACAATGAGCAGTTCTTC.

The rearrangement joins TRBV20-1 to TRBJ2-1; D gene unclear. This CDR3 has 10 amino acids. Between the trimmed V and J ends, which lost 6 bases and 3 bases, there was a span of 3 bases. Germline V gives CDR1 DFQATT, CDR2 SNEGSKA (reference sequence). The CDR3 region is CSAYYNEQFF. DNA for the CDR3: TGCAGTGCCTACTACAATGAGCAGTTCTTC.